This T cell receptor (beta chain) was captured by sequencing in a study of blood T cell repertoires in COVID-19. Overall study: There were acute and convalescent COVID-19 samples, and they came from the United States, Italy and Spain. T cells, B-cell-depleted T cells, or PBMCs supplied cDNA or gDNA.

Trimming pared 2 bases from V and 0 bases from J, leaving 15 bases between. This CDR3 has 17 residues. Per germline, CDR1 SGHAT and CDR2 FQNNGV. In the authors' methods: Counts of nucleated cells, estimated from reference gene primer amplification, were obtained. Generated by immunoSEQ multiplex PCR, the TCRdb table keeps only in-frame clones and is missing some. V, J and clone size derive from that table, while D and trimming were established from the DNA sequence. The sample shows 280,000 or so clones, around 87% of them seen only once. Participants reported their clinical history, and cohort assignment relied on those reports.

The rearrangement uses TRBV11-2 and TRBJ2-3; D uncertain. This clonotype was obtained from a woman aged 18-29 years with acute COVID-19. Sequencing was performed on PBMCs or T cells enriched from blood (not recorded which). CDR3 residues: CASSLRQVQSSTDTQYF. CDR3 DNA sequence: TGTGCCAGCAGCTTACGACAAGTACAATCTAGCACAGATACGCAGTATTTT.